Listed here are 15 T cell receptor beta chains from one sample, sequenced in a study of cytomegalovirus exposure and HLA in healthy donors. The PCR contained 60 Vbeta and 13 Jbeta primers. Method: immunoSEQ multiplex PCR; TCRdb's copy keeps in-frame clones and lacks some. The table lists roughly 140,000 clones, 78% of them singletons. The sequencing sample was made of PBMCs. The receptors shown here come from a female donor in good health and CMV-seronegative.

The rearrangement joins TRBV7-6 to TRBJ2-3, with 10 bases identical to TRBD2. CDR1 is SGHVS, CDR2 FNYEAQ, per germline. This CDR3 is 16 amino acids long. The V gene end was trimmed by 2 bases and the J gene end by 2 bases; junction bases not matched to a gene: 4. In DNA form, the CDR3 reads TGTGCCAGCAGCTTATCTAGCGGGAGAGCCACAGATACGCAGTATTTT. Protein sequence: CASSLSSGRATDTQYF.

This sequence joins TRBV7-8 and TRBJ1-1; D uncertain. The CDR3 runs 16 residues. Trimming removed 5 bases at V and 4 bases at J, with 20 bases between. Germline V gives CDR1 SGHVS, CDR2 FQNEAQ. The CDR3 nucleotides read TGTGCCAGCAGCCAGATCCGCGGGGTTTTGGCCACTGAAGCTTTCTTT. Protein: CASSQIRGVLATEAFF.

The rearrangement links TRBV9 to TRBJ1-2; unclear D gene. The ends were cut back, 1 base at V and 1 base at J, with 11 bases in the middle. Germline V gives CDR1 SGDLS, CDR2 YYNGEE. This CDR3 spans 15 amino acids. The DNA of the CDR3 is TGTGCCAGCAGCGTAACCTCCACAAGTAACTATGGCTACACCTTC. Encoded protein: CASSVTSTSNYGYTF. Based on the CDR3 plus reference TRBV9 and TRBJ1-2, the full variable domain is DSGVTQTPKHLITATGQRVTLRCSPRSGDLSVYWYQQSLDQGLQFLIQYYNGEERAKGNILERFSAQQFPDLHSELNLSSLELGDSALYFCASSVTSTSNYGYTFGSGTRLTVV.

The CDR3 sequence is CASSLGQYTGELFF. The CDR3 region has the DNA TGTGCCAGCAGCTTAGGCCAGTACACCGGGGAGCTGTTTTTT. V usage is TRBV7-9 and J usage is TRBJ2-2; D gene uncertain. The CDR3 is 14 amino acids. With 1 base removed from V and 3 bases from J, the gap between germline ends came to 6 bases. Germline V gene lookup returns CDR1 SEHNR and CDR2 FQNEAQ (reference sequence).

This chain joins TRBV30 and TRBJ2-2, with D unresolved. CDR3 length equals 14 residues. Trimming removed 4 bases from V and 8 bases from J, with 17 bases in between. Looked up from germline, CDR1 is GTSNPN and CDR2 is SVGIG (reference sequence). The CDR3: CAWNERSLIGELFF. The CDR3 coding sequence is TGTGCCTGGAACGAGCGCTCGTTGATTGGGGAGCTGTTTTTT.

The V and J genes are TRBV9 and TRBJ2-3, with 8 bases identical to TRBD1. The CDR3 contains 16 residues. J was trimmed by 2 bases and V by 0 bases; bases with no gene match: 5. Germline CDR1 is SGDLS and CDR2 is YYNGEE. The CDR3 reads CASSVGLTGATDTQYF. The CDR3, as DNA: TGTGCCAGCAGCGTAGGGCTGACAGGGGCCACAGATACGCAGTATTTT.

DNA of the CDR3: TGTGCCAGCAGCTCGTTAGCTTGGCCATACGAGCAGTACTTC. This sequence encodes CASSSLAWPYEQYF. The V call is TRBV9, the J call TRBJ2-7; the D is unclear. CDR1 is SGDLS and CDR2 is YYNGEE in the germline V gene. The CDR3 loop spans 14 amino acids. V was cut by 4 bases and J by 4 bases, with 15 bases left in between.

V is TRBV10-3 and J is TRBJ1-1; possible D gene TRBD1, 5 bases. Between the trimmed V and J ends, which lost 7 bases and 4 bases, there was a span of 16 bases. The length of the CDR3 is 14 residues. The germline CDR1 and CDR2 sequences are ENHRY and SYGVKD. The CDR3 protein is CAIMGQGTGTEAFF. CDR3 nucleotides: TGTGCCATCATGGGGCAGGGAACTGGCACTGAAGCTTTCTTT.

This chain uses TRBV7-9 with TRBJ1-5; maybe TRBD1 (5 bases). This CDR3 region has 14 residues. Trimming took off 0 bases at V and 4 bases at J, with 7 bases between the two ends. Germline V gene sequence: CDR1 SEHNR, CDR2 FQNEAQ (reference sequence). CDR3 nucleotide sequence: TGTGCCAGCAGCTTAGCGTCAGGGAATCAGCCCCAGCATTTT. Protein: CASSLASGNQPQHF.

V usage is TRBV7-3 and J usage is TRBJ2-7, with D possibly TRBD2 on 5 matching bases. V dropped 0 bases and J dropped 2 bases, with 8 bases sitting between them. In germline, CDR1 is SGHTA, CDR2 FQGTGA. This CDR3 region has 14 residues. In nucleotides, the CDR3 is TGTGCCAGCAGCTTAACTGGAGGAGCCTACGAGCAGTACTTC. Amino acids: CASSLTGGAYEQYF. Variable domain in full (rest from reference TRBV7-3 and TRBJ2-7): GAGVSQTPSNKVTEKGKYVELRCDPISGHTALYWYRQSLGQGPEFLIYFQGTGAADDSGLPNDRFFAVRPEGSVSTLKIQRTERGDSAVYLCASSLTGGAYEQYFGPGTRLTVT.

V usage is TRBV28 and J usage is TRBJ2-5, with TRBD1 as a possible D gene (6 bases). The CDR3 loop spans 14 amino acids. Trimming cost V 3 bases and J 4 bases, with 12 bases left between them. Germline V gene data show CDR1 as MDHEN and CDR2 as SYDVKM. CDR3 coding DNA: TGTGCCAGCAGTTTCAGGGGTTTGGTAGAGACCCAGTACTTC. Amino acids: CASSFRGLVETQYF. The full variable domain, its missing parts supplied by reference TRBV28 and TRBJ2-5, is DVKVTQSSRYLVKRTGEKVFLECVQDMDHENMFWYRQDPGLGLRLIYFSYDVKMKEKGDIPEGYSVSREKKERFSLILESASTNQTSMYLCASSFRGLVETQYFGPGTRLLVL.

This chain links TRBV19 with TRBJ1-5; tentative D call: TRBD1 (6 bases). This CDR3 comprises 14 residues. Germline-derived CDR1 and CDR2 are LNHDA and SQIVND (reference sequence). Trimming took off 6 bases at V and 7 bases at J, with 16 bases between the two ends. CDR3 nucleotides: TGTGCCAGTAGGATACAGGGCTCAGGCCAGCCCCAGCATTTT. It is translated as CASRIQGSGQPQHF. The variable domain in full, completed from reference TRBV19 and TRBJ1-5, reads DGGITQSPKYLFRKEGQNVTLSCEQNLNHDAMYWYRQDPGQGLRLIYYSQIVNDFQKGDIAEGYSVSREKKESFPLTVTSAQKNPTAFYLCASRIQGSGQPQHFGDGTRLSIL.

This clone was counted a single time. The gene calls are TRBV30 and TRBJ1-1; a weak D match, TRBD1 (6 bases). This CDR3 is built from 15 residues. The V gene lost 3 bases and the J gene lost 5 bases, with 19 bases spanning the gap. From germline, CDR1 is GTSNPN and CDR2 SVGIG (reference sequence). In nucleotides, the CDR3 is TGTGCCTGGAGGGGTGGCAGGGGACGGAGGACTGAAGCTTTCTTT. It is translated as CAWRGGRGRRTEAFF.

This CDR3 reads CASRLGPGYEQYF. The CDR3 nucleotides read TGTGCCAGCAGGTTAGGCCCTGGCTACGAGCAGTACTTC. The chain employs TRBV27 and TRBJ2-7; D remains ambiguous. The CDR3 is made up of 13 amino acids. V lost 6 bases and J lost 3, with 12 bases in between. CDR1 and CDR2 from the germline V gene are MNHEY and SMNVEV (reference sequence).

The CDR3 here is CASSEGTGRNQPQHF. The CDR3 DNA is TGTGCCAGCAGTGAGGGGACAGGAAGAAATCAGCCCCAGCATTTT. The chain carries TRBV6-1 and TRBJ1-5; 8 bases map to TRBD1. The V gene end was trimmed by 3 bases and the J gene end by 4 bases; junction bases not matched to a gene: 5. The germline gives CDR1 MNHNS, CDR2 SASEGT. The CDR3 is 15 residues long.